This TCR beta chain emerged from a study of blood T cell repertoires in COVID-19. On the study more broadly: T cells, B-cell-depleted T cells, or PBMCs supplied cDNA or gDNA.

Libraries were prepared by immunoSEQ multiplex PCR; TCRdb keeps only in-frame clonotypes and omits some of them. The sample includes approximately 350,000 clones, 75% to 90% of them seen just once. V lost 0 bases, J lost 3 bases, and 4 bases stayed unmatched. CDR1 LGHDT and CDR2 YNNKEL come from the germline V gene (reference sequence). The CDR3 covers 15 residues. The source is a woman aged 60-75 years with COVID-19, enrolled during active disease. Sample: peripheral blood. The rearrangement links TRBV3-1 (or the pseudogene TRBV3-2) to TRBJ2-7; 8 nucleotides agree with TRBD2. Written as DNA, the CDR3 is TGTGCCAGCAGCCAAGAGTTTAGCGGGATCTACGAGCAGTACTTC. Protein sequence: CASSQEFSGIYEQYF.